This T cell receptor (beta chain) was identified in a study of regulatory T cells in long-lasting Graves disease. For the study at large: Less than 3 months of antithyroid drugs had been taken by newly diagnosed Graves' patients.

To make TCR beta libraries, researchers used iRepertoire HTBI primers and Arm-PCR of CDR3 regions. Via MiXCR, TCRdb re-called the multiplex PCR reads, giving one row per CDR3 protein. Of some 560,000 distinct CDR3 sequences detected, about 16% appear once; the ten largest clones hold 20% to 25%. With V trimmed by 6 bases and J by 7 bases, 5 bases remained unmatched. The CDR3 covers 12 residues. CDR1 and CDR2 from the germline V gene are KGHSH and LQKENI. Many counts were recorded for this clonotype. The time point here: newly diagnosed GD, antithyroid drugs for less than 3 months. Extracted RNA from PBMCs served as the source of the TCR library. Another study also made use of these data, one on T cells in Graves' hyperthyroidism and ophthalmopathy. That paper notes: HTBI primers were the set used in a first-round RT-PCR of the TCR CDR3.

The source material was peripheral blood mononuclear cells (PBMCs), sampled at new diagnosis, from a patient treated with antithyroid drugs. The receptor was derived from a woman aged 40-60 years with Graves disease. The chain joins TRBV18 to TRBJ1-2, with 7 bases lining up with TRBD1. The CDR3 loop reads CASSEGGFGYTF. The DNA for the CDR3 is TGTGCCAGCTCGGAAGGGGGCTTTGGCTACACCTTC.